The next 24 T cell receptor beta chains were all read from a single sample in a study of a mutant IDH1 vaccine in newly diagnosed glioma. Time point described: week 11, during vaccination. Each vaccine dose was 300 ug of mutant IDH1 20-mer peptide, with topical imiquimod. For these receptors, no antigen is known. TCRdb's copy holds only in-frame clones and misses some; the assay was immunoSEQ multiplex PCR. The sample lists fewer than 150,000 clones, almost 90% occurring once. The sample was PBMCs, taken from a glioma patient whose treatment included an IDH1 peptide vaccine. All receptors come from a woman aged 45-65 years with glioma.

V and J are TRBV28 and TRBJ2-7; the D is unclear. Trimming removed 6 bases from V and 3 bases from J, with 3 bases in between. Germline V gene data show CDR1 as MDHEN and CDR2 as SYDVKM. The CDR3 totals 10 residues. For the CDR3, the DNA is TGTGCCAGCAGCCGCTACGAGCAGTACTTC. Amino acid sequence: CASSRYEQYF.

Details on this clone: Other DNA variants within this sample encode the same CDR3. CDR3 amino acids: CASSLATDYNEQFF. The CDR3 bases are TGCGCCAGCAGCTTGGCCACAGATTACAATGAGCAGTTCTTC. V usage is TRBV5-1 and J usage is TRBJ2-1; D not resolved. V was trimmed by 0 bases and J by 4 bases, leaving 8 bases between them. Germline V gene data show CDR1 as SGHRS and CDR2 as YFSETQ. The CDR3 has 14 amino acids.

The rearrangement joins TRBV25-1 to TRBJ1-2, with D possibly being TRBD1 (5 bases). The germline gives CDR1 MGHDK, CDR2 SYGVNS. CDR3 length equals 14 residues. The germline V and J ends were trimmed by 2 bases and 8 bases, with 15 bases remaining between them. The CDR3 spells CASSEVGQGLGYTF. The CDR3 DNA is TGTGCCAGCAGTGAAGTAGGGCAGGGCTTAGGCTACACCTTC.

This chain connects TRBV2 to TRBJ2-3; no reliable D call. CDR1 SNHLY and CDR2 FYNNEI come from the germline V gene. This CDR3 is built from 13 residues. V lost 1 base and J 2 bases, leaving 4 bases between the germline ends. The CDR3 DNA is TGTGCCAGCAGTGAAGGTTCCACAGATACGCAGTATTTT. It encodes CASSEGSTDTQYF.

The rearrangement links TRBV21-1 to TRBJ2-7; TRBD2, the table's D call, was not compared with the DNA. TRBV21-1 is given as a pseudogene. The CDR3 runs to 16 residues. The CDR3 here is CASSKQSSGGSYEQYF. Written as DNA, the CDR3 is TGTGCCAGCAGCAAACAATCTAGCGGGGGTAGCTACGAGCAGTACTTC.

The chain links TRBV5-1 to TRBJ1-1; possible D gene TRBD1, 6 bases. From germline, CDR1 is SGHRS and CDR2 YFSETQ. This CDR3 comprises 15 residues. V shed 0 bases and J shed 5 bases, with 14 bases lying between them. The CDR3 loop is CASSLVGGARTEAFF. The CDR3 DNA reads TGCGCCAGCAGCTTGGTGGGGGGGGCGCGGACTGAAGCTTTCTTT.

This clone has just a few counts. The rearrangement links TRBV4-1 to TRBJ2-7; D could derive from TRBD1 or TRBD2 (5 bases each). The germline V and J ends were trimmed by 4 bases and 4 bases, with 14 bases remaining between them. The length of the CDR3 is 14 residues. The germline gives CDR1 MGHRA, CDR2 YSYEKL. This chain's CDR3 is CASSRQGEGYEQYF. CDR3 in DNA: TGCGCCAGCAGCCGTCAAGGAGAGGGGTACGAGCAGTACTTC.

The chain is built from TRBV29-1 and TRBJ2-1, with 8 positions matching TRBD1. V was pared by 5 bases and J by 3 bases, with 6 bases of the junction left unmatched. This CDR3 is 14 amino acids long. In germline, CDR1 is SQVTM, CDR2 ANQGSEA. CDR3 DNA sequence: TGCAGCGTTCCCGACAGGGGAAGCTACAATGAGCAGTTCTTC. Amino acids: CSVPDRGSYNEQFF.

V is TRBV7-2 and J is TRBJ1-2; 11 bases map to TRBD1. The CDR3 is 14 amino acids. V lost 4 bases to trimming and J lost 6 bases; unmatched junction nucleotides: 4. Germline V gene sequence: CDR1 SGHTA, CDR2 FQGNSA. CDR3 DNA: TGTGCCAGCAGCTCGGACAGGGGGCTACATGGCTACACCTTC. Its protein is CASSSDRGLHGYTF.

The CDR3 loop is CASSPQTGVPFNYGYTF. CDR3 sequence (DNA): TGTGCCAGCAGCCCCCAGACAGGGGTGCCTTTTAACTATGGCTACACCTTC. This chain uses TRBV11-2 with TRBJ1-2, with TRBD1 matching 8 bases. The CDR3 is 17 amino acids. Trimming cost V 5 bases and J 1 base; bases outside gene matches: 12. Germline assignment: CDR1 SGHAT and CDR2 FQNNGV.

As to this clone: Relative to the germline gene, one junction end is altered; a read error may explain this. The same CDR3 arises from other DNA sequences in this sample as well. The chain couples TRBV7-8 to TRBJ1-5; D gene unclear. CDR3 size: 16 residues. The germline gives CDR1 SGHVS, CDR2 FQNEAQ. CDR3 loop: CASSLERIVGYQPQHF. The CDR3 DNA sequence: TGTGCCAGCAGTTTAGAAAGAATAGTAGGTTATCAGCCCCAGCATTTT.

The rearrangement joins TRBV7-3 to TRBJ2-5; 9 bases agree with TRBD1. V lost 5 bases to trimming and J lost 2 bases; unmatched junction nucleotides: 6. The CDR3 is made up of 15 amino acids. Germline lookup yields CDR1 SGHTA and CDR2 FQGTGA. CDR3 nucleotides: TGTGCCAGCAGCCAAGGGACAGGGAAGCAAGAGACCCAGTACTTC. This translates into CASSQGTGKQETQYF.

The genes are TRBV7-2 and TRBJ1-1; D unclear. The V and J ends lost 0 bases and 3 bases respectively, with 8 bases between them. This CDR3 contains 14 residues. CDR1 is SGHTA and CDR2 is FQGNSA in the germline V gene. CDR3 sequence (DNA): TGTGCCAGCAGCTTAGCGGTGACCGACACTGAAGCTTTCTTT. Encoded protein: CASSLAVTDTEAFF.

This clone was observed once. The CDR3 loop is CASSILSNNSPLHF. The CDR3 region has the DNA TGTGCCAGTAGTATTCTCTCGAATAATTCACCCCTCCACTTT. This chain connects TRBV19 to TRBJ1-6; D call uncertain. Trimming stripped 3 bases from V and 5 bases from J, with 8 bases between. CDR1 and CDR2 (germline): LNHDA, SQIVND (reference sequence). This CDR3 contains 14 residues.

CDR3 amino acids: CASSKDRVEQYF. DNA of the CDR3: TGTGCCAGCAGTAAGGACAGGGTAGAGCAGTACTTC. V gene TRBV6-6 combines with J gene TRBJ2-7; 8 bases agree with TRBD1. From germline, CDR1 is MNHNY and CDR2 SVGAGI (reference sequence). The V gene end was trimmed by 5 bases and the J gene end by 7 bases; junction bases not matched to a gene: 4. The CDR3 has 12 residues.

The CDR3: CASRRGPNTGELFF. As DNA, the CDR3 is TGTGCCAGCAGGCGGGGCCCTAACACCGGGGAGCTGTTTTTT. V is TRBV9 and J is TRBJ2-2; a weak D match, TRBD2 (6 bases). Trimming removed 5 bases from V and 2 bases from J, with 10 bases in between. Germline CDR1 is SGDLS and CDR2 is YYNGEE. The CDR3 extends over 14 amino acids.

This rearrangement joins TRBV7-3 to TRBJ2-2, with 8 bases fitting TRBD1. CDR3 size: 14 residues. V was clipped by 4 bases and J by 7 bases; unmatched bases: 5. The V gene's germline CDR1 is SGHTA and CDR2 FQGTGA. The CDR3 loop is CASSSGQVRGELFF. The CDR3, as DNA: TGTGCCAGCAGCTCGGGACAGGTTCGCGGGGAGCTGTTTTTT.

The V gene is TRBV7-3, the J gene TRBJ2-2; 10 bases are shared with TRBD2. This CDR3 contains 16 residues. V was pared by 3 bases and J by 2 bases, with 3 bases of the junction left unmatched. Germline-derived CDR1 and CDR2 are SGHTA and FQGTGA. The DNA for the CDR3 is TGTGCCAGCAGCTTCGGACTAGCGGATAACACCGGGGAGCTGTTTTTT. It codes for CASSFGLADNTGELFF.

Notes on this clone: The same CDR3 can be traced to other DNA sequences in this sample. The J gene is TRBJ1-2, the V gene TRBV27; D remains ambiguous. There are 14 residues in the CDR3. Germline lookup yields CDR1 MNHEY and CDR2 SMNVEV (reference sequence). Trimming shortened V by 2 bases and J by 5 bases, and 12 bases separated the two germline ends. CDR3 sequence (DNA): TGTGCCAGCAGTTTAGGAGGGTTTCCTTATGGCTACACCTTC. This codes for CASSLGGFPYGYTF.

The V gene is TRBV6-5, the J gene TRBJ2-7; D is uncertain. Germline CDR1 MNHEY, CDR2 SVGAGI. CDR3 length: 11 residues. V lost 5 bases to trimming and J lost 4 bases, with 6 bases between them. The CDR3 here is CASSPWYEQYF. Written as DNA, the CDR3 is TGTGCCAGCAGTCCCTGGTACGAGCAGTACTTC.

This chain uses TRBV5-1 with TRBJ2-2; D perhaps matches TRBD1 (6 bases). The germline gives CDR1 SGHRS, CDR2 YFSETQ. Trimming took off 0 bases at V and 2 bases at J, with 11 bases between the two ends. CDR3 length: 16 residues. CDR3 amino acids: CASSLVQGTNTGELFF. The DNA for the CDR3 is TGCGCCAGCAGCTTGGTTCAGGGGACCAACACCGGGGAGCTGTTTTTT.

V usage is TRBV6-1 and J usage is TRBJ2-3, with TRBD1 identical over 8 bases. This CDR3 has 15 residues. Germline V CDR1 and CDR2: MNHNS, SASEGT. The J segment lost 5 bases and the V segment lost 6 bases, leaving 10 bases of the junction unmatched. For the CDR3, the DNA is TGTGCCAGCAGGAAACGGGAACAGGGGGTAGATACGCAGTATTTT. Its protein is CASRKREQGVDTQYF.

The chain carries TRBV5-8 and TRBJ1-3; no clear D gene. The V end lost 3 bases, the J end lost 0 bases, and 13 bases lay between the germline ends. The CDR3 totals 16 residues. Germline assignment: CDR1 SGHTS and CDR2 YDEGEE. CDR3 sequence (DNA): TGTGCCAGCAGCTCTTTTGGGTTACTCTCTGGAAACACCATATATTTT. As protein: CASSSFGLLSGNTIYF.

CDR3 residues: CAWSGTSGSWGYNEQFF. As DNA, the CDR3 is TGTGCCTGGAGCGGGACTAGCGGGAGTTGGGGGTACAATGAGCAGTTCTTC. The rearrangement links TRBV30 to TRBJ2-1, with 14 bases that match TRBD2. The CDR3 consists of 17 residues. V lost 3 bases to trimming and J lost 4 bases; unmatched junction nucleotides: 8. Germline CDR1 GTSNPN, CDR2 SVGIG (reference sequence).